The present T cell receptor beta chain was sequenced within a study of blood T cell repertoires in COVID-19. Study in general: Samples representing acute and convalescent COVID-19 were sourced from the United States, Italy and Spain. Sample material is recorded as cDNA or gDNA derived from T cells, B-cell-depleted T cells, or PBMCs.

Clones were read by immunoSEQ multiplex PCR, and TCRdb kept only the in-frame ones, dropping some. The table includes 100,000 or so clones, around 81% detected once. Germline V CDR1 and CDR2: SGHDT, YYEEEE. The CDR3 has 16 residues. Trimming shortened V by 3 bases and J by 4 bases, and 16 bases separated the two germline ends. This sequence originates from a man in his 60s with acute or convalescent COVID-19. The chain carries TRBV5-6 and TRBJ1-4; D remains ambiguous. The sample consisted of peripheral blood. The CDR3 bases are TGTGCCAGCAGCTCTCTAGACACGGGAAATAATGAAAAACTGTTTTTT. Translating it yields CASSSLDTGNNEKLFF.